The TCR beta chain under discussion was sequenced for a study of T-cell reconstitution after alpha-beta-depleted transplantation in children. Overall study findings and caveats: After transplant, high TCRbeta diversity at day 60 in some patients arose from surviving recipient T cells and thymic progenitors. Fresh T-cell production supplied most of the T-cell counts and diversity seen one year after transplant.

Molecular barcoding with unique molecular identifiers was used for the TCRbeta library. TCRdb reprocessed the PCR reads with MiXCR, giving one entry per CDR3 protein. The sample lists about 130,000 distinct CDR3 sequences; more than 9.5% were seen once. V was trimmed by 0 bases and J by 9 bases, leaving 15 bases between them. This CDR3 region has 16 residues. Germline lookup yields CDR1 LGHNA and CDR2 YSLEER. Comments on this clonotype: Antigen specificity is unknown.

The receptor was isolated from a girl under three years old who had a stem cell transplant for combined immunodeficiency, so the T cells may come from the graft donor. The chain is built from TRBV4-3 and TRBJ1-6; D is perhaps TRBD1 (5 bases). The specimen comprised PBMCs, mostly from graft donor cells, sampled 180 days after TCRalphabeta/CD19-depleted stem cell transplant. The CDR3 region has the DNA TGCGCCAGCAGCCAAGATGCGGCCAGGGCCCTTTCACCCCTCCACTTT. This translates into CASSQDAARALSPLHF.